Each of the 29 T cell receptor beta chains below was sequenced from the same sample in a study of blood T cell repertoires in COVID-19. Assay: immunoSEQ multiplex PCR; the TCRdb copy retains only in-frame clones and omits some. The sample has about 75,000 clones, approximately 90% seen once. The sample was peripheral blood. Receptor source: a human donor in a cohort sampled during active COVID-19.

The chain employs TRBV2 and TRBJ1-5, with 7 bases aligning to TRBD1. The V segment lost 4 bases and the J segment 9 bases; nucleotides outside the gene matches: 9. Germline V lookup: CDR1 SNHLY, CDR2 FYNNEI. The CDR3 runs 14 residues. This CDR3 is CASSARTGQGPQHF. CDR3 nucleotide sequence: TGTGCCAGCAGTGCAAGGACAGGCCAGGGGCCCCAGCATTTT. The full variable domain, in which reference TRBV2 and TRBJ1-5 provide the parts outside the CDR3, is EPEVTQTPSHQVTQMGQEVILRCVPISNHLYFYWYRQILGQKVEFLVSFYNNEISEKSEIFDDQFSVERPDGSNFTLKIRSTKLEDSAMYFCASSARTGQGPQHFGDGTRLSIL.

The chain carries TRBV11-2 and TRBJ1-1; 8 nucleotides line up with TRBD1. V shed 5 bases, J shed 4 bases, and the junction held 9 bases outside the gene matches. Germline assignment: CDR1 SGHAT and CDR2 FQNNGV. The CDR3 is 15 amino acids. The chain's CDR3 is CASSVTGGVGTEAFF. The CDR3 coding sequence is TGTGCCAGCAGCGTCACAGGGGGAGTAGGCACTGAAGCTTTCTTT.

V usage is TRBV29-1 and J usage is TRBJ2-5; TRBD2 is a possible D gene (6 bases). The CDR3 contains 11 residues. V was shortened by 5 bases and J by 4 bases, with 8 bases between the two germline ends. Germline V gives CDR1 SQVTM, CDR2 ANQGSEA. CDR3 residues: CSVLEGETQYF. CDR3 in DNA: TGCAGCGTTCTGGAGGGAGAGACCCAGTACTTC. The full variable domain, rest sourced from reference TRBV29-1 and TRBJ2-5, is SAVISQKPSRDICQRGTSLTIQCQVDSQVTMMFWYRQQPGQSLTLIATANQGSEATYESGFVIDKFPISRPNLTFSTLTVSNMSPEDSSIYLCSVLEGETQYFGPGTRLLVL.

The chain recombines TRBV7-2 with TRBJ2-1, with TRBD2 identical over 8 bases. V shed 4 bases, J shed 8 bases, and the junction held 4 bases outside the gene matches. The germline V gene has CDR1 SGHTA and CDR2 FQGNSA. The CDR3 totals 13 residues. In DNA, the CDR3 is TGTGCCAGCAGCTCCGGGAGGGGGGATGAGCAGTTCTTC. Residues: CASSSGRGDEQFF.

The CDR3 reads CASSVTLAGPGEQYF. The DNA for the CDR3 is TGTGCCAGCAGCGTCACACTAGCGGGGCCTGGGGAGCAGTACTTC. The rearrangement links TRBV5-5 to TRBJ2-7; 10 bases map to TRBD2. Germline-derived CDR1 and CDR2 are SGHKS and YYEKEE (reference sequence). V was clipped by 4 bases and J by 7 bases; unmatched bases: 11. The CDR3 runs to 15 residues.

This rearrangement joins TRBV24-1 to TRBJ2-3; 9 bases are shared with TRBD1. The CDR3 has 17 residues. CDR1 KGHDR and CDR2 SFDVKD come from the germline V gene. The junction had 10 bases not matched to a gene; V was cut back by 3 bases and J by 4 bases. This CDR3 reads CATSDPIPGQGADTQYF. The CDR3 DNA reads TGTGCCACCAGTGATCCCATACCGGGACAGGGAGCAGATACGCAGTATTTT.

The chain uses TRBV24-1 and TRBJ2-5; no firm D call. The V end was cut by 4 bases, the J end by 0 bases, with 5 bases between. Germline loops: CDR1 KGHDR, CDR2 SFDVKD. The length of the CDR3 is 13 residues. CDR3 nucleotides: TGTGCCACCAGTGACGGGTACCAAGAGACCCAGTACTTC. Its protein product is CATSDGYQETQYF.

This chain links TRBV6-6 with TRBJ1-5, with 8 positions matching TRBD1. The CDR3 is 15 residues long. Germline CDR1 reads MNHNY; CDR2 reads SVGAGI (reference sequence). The V and J ends lost 2 bases and 2 bases, in that order; junction bases with no gene match: 2. The CDR3 DNA reads as TGTGCCAGCAGTTACGACAGGGGTGGCAATCAGCCCCAGCATTTT. It is translated as CASSYDRGGNQPQHF.

The rearrangement links TRBV7-2 to TRBJ2-5; 10 bases line up with TRBD2. Germline CDR1 SGHTA, CDR2 FQGNSA. V was pared by 4 bases and J by 3 bases, with 5 bases of the junction left unmatched. This CDR3 has 15 residues. For the CDR3, the DNA is TGTGCCAGCAGCTCCCTAGCGGGGGCAAAAGAGACCCAGTACTTC. Translated: CASSSLAGAKETQYF.

The CDR3 DNA sequence: TGTGCCAGCAGTTCGGACTGGTCCGGGGGGGCCAACGTCCTGACTTTC. Its protein is CASSSDWSGGANVLTF. The chain employs TRBV28 and TRBJ2-6; D is perhaps TRBD2 (5 bases). The CDR3 covers 16 residues. Germline loops: CDR1 MDHEN, CDR2 SYDVKM. The germline V and J ends were trimmed by 4 bases and 4 bases, with 14 bases remaining between them.

This rearrangement joins TRBV7-8 to TRBJ2-7; the D gene is possibly TRBD2 (5 bases). Per germline, CDR1 SGHVS and CDR2 FQNEAQ. V shed 5 bases and J shed 2 bases, with 22 bases lying between them. The CDR3 consists of 17 residues. The CDR3 bases are TGTGCCAGCAGCCACTACCGATCGGGATCCTTAACCTACGAGCAGTACTTC. Its protein is CASSHYRSGSLTYEQYF.

The V gene is TRBV24-1, the J gene TRBJ2-5; 7 bases line up with TRBD1. The germline CDR1 and CDR2 sequences are KGHDR and SFDVKD. CDR3 size: 17 residues. J gave up 4 bases and V 4 bases, and 14 bases lay outside the gene matches. CDR3 sequence: CATSDPGQVASRETQYF. In DNA, the CDR3 is TGTGCCACCAGTGACCCTGGACAGGTCGCAAGTAGAGAGACCCAGTACTTC.

The chain links TRBV21-1 to TRBJ2-1; TRBD2, the D gene given by the table, was not confirmed from the DNA. TRBV21-1 is described as a pseudogene. The CDR3 runs 19 residues. The CDR3 region is CASSKGEAGGRLSYNEQFF. DNA for the CDR3: TGTGCCAGCAGCAAAGGGGAGGCAGGCGGGAGGCTATCCTACAATGAGCAGTTCTTC.

The chain combines TRBV7-2 with TRBJ2-7, with 13 bases matching TRBD2. J was trimmed by 2 bases and V by 2 bases; bases with no gene match: 3. In germline, CDR1 is SGHTA, CDR2 FQGNSA. This CDR3 has 16 amino acids. DNA for the CDR3: TGTGCCAGCAGCTTACAGACTAGCGGGGGGACCTACGAGCAGTACTTC. It codes for CASSLQTSGGTYEQYF.

The chain employs TRBV29-1 and TRBJ1-6, with TRBD1 matching 8 bases. V gave up 5 bases and J gave up 9 bases; unmatched junction bases: 6. In germline, CDR1 is SQVTM, CDR2 ANQGSEA. The CDR3 is made up of 13 amino acids. CDR3 amino acids: CSVLDRAGSPLHF. CDR3 coding DNA: TGCAGCGTTCTGGACAGGGCGGGTTCACCCCTCCACTTT. The entire variable domain, with the rest obtained from reference TRBV29-1 and TRBJ1-6, is as follows: SAVISQKPSRDICQRGTSLTIQCQVDSQVTMMFWYRQQPGQSLTLIATANQGSEATYESGFVIDKFPISRPNLTFSTLTVSNMSPEDSSIYLCSVLDRAGSPLHFGNGTRLTVT.

The chain links TRBV19 to TRBJ2-4; 9 nucleotides align to TRBD2. CDR3 length: 16 amino acids. Trimming cost V 5 bases and J 0 bases; bases outside gene matches: 5. Germline V gene sequence: CDR1 LNHDA, CDR2 SQIVND (reference sequence). CDR3 bases: TGTGCCAGTAGTTCCGGGACTAGCCTAGCCAAAAACATTCAGTACTTC. Its protein product is CASSSGTSLAKNIQYF.

The chain joins TRBV5-4 to TRBJ2-5; D not certain. V gave up 0 bases and J gave up 3 bases, with 9 bases separating them. From germline, CDR1 is SGHNT and CDR2 YYREEE (reference sequence). The CDR3 is 14 amino acids. The CDR3 nucleotides read TGTGCCAGCAGCTTGGTAGCAAGCAAAGAGACCCAGTACTTC. It encodes CASSLVASKETQYF.

The chain uses TRBV6-2 or TRBV6-3 and TRBJ2-3; 12 bases align to TRBD2. Germline values: CDR1 MNHEY, CDR2 SVGEGT. V gave up 2 bases and J gave up 0 bases; unmatched junction bases: 3. This CDR3 contains 17 residues. The CDR3 sequence is CASSYAGTSGSTDTQYF. As DNA, the CDR3 is TGTGCCAGCAGTTACGCCGGGACTAGCGGGAGCACAGATACGCAGTATTTT.

The chain carries TRBV30 and TRBJ1-2; D unresolved. Trimming shortened V by 8 bases and J by 3 bases, and 7 bases separated the two germline ends. CDR3 length equals 10 residues. Germline CDR1 and CDR2: GTSNPN and SVGIG (reference sequence). Written as DNA, the CDR3 is TGTGCCCAAGGAGACTATGGCTACACCTTC. Its protein is CAQGDYGYTF.

This chain links TRBV4-1 with TRBJ1-4, with no clear D. The germline CDR1 and CDR2 sequences are MGHRA and YSYEKL. The CDR3 is made up of 14 amino acids. Between the trimmed V and J ends, which lost 1 base and 4 bases, there was a span of 7 bases. The CDR3 region has the DNA TGCGCCAGCAGCCAAGGGGGAGTTAATGAAAAACTGTTTTTT. Its translation is CASSQGGVNEKLFF.

The chain links TRBV18 to TRBJ2-5; D is possibly TRBD1 (8 bases). The CDR3 extends over 17 amino acids. Germline lookup yields CDR1 KGHSH and CDR2 LQKENI. Trimming shortened V by 3 bases and J by 2 bases, and 19 bases separated the two germline ends. The CDR3 here is CASSPKGQGGVQETQYF. The CDR3 bases are TGTGCCAGCTCACCCAAAGGACAGGGAGGGGTACAAGAGACCCAGTACTTC.

The chain carries TRBV6-2 or TRBV6-3 and TRBJ1-5; maybe TRBD1 (5 bases). Germline V gene data show CDR1 as MNHEY and CDR2 as SVGEGT. CDR3 length: 14 residues. V shed 5 bases and J shed 4 bases, with 12 bases lying between them. CDR3 bases: TGTGCCAGCAGTGCTGCGGGACCAAATCAGCCCCAGCATTTT. Translating it yields CASSAAGPNQPQHF.

The V and J genes are TRBV30 and TRBJ1-1; 7 positions agree with TRBD1. Per germline, CDR1 GTSNPN and CDR2 SVGIG (reference sequence). This CDR3 contains 14 residues. With 5 bases clipped from V and 1 base from J, the junction kept 7 bases outside the gene matches. The CDR3 sequence is CAWSQTGKNTEAFF. The CDR3 nucleotides are TGTGCCTGGTCCCAGACAGGGAAGAACACTGAAGCTTTCTTT.

The chain has TRBV4-2 and TRBJ1-5, with 9 bases aligning to TRBD1. V lost 6 bases and J lost 5; bases outside the gene matches: 14. There are 17 residues in the CDR3. Per germline, CDR1 LGHNA and CDR2 YNFKEQ. Written as DNA, the CDR3 is TGTGCCAGCAGACTTCACGCGGACAGGGGTTTGGATCAGCCCCAGCATTTT. It yields the protein CASRLHADRGLDQPQHF.

The CDR3 DNA sequence: TGTGCCAGCAGCTTGAGCGACAGGGTATGGACTGAAGCTTTCTTT. Protein sequence: CASSLSDRVWTEAFF. The chain employs TRBV5-6 and TRBJ1-1; 7 bases align to TRBD1. The CDR3 length is 15 residues. CDR1 and CDR2 (germline): SGHDT, YYEEEE. With 1 base clipped from V and 5 bases from J, the junction kept 8 bases outside the gene matches.

The chain joins TRBV5-1 to TRBJ2-1, with 13 bases that match TRBD2. V lost 4 bases to trimming and J lost 2 bases; unmatched junction nucleotides: 3. Germline CDR1 and CDR2: SGHRS and YFSETQ. This CDR3 has 16 amino acids. The CDR3 sequence: CASSRGTSGTYNEQFF. CDR3 nucleotides: TGCGCCAGCAGCCGAGGGACTAGCGGGACCTACAATGAGCAGTTCTTC. Together with reference TRBV5-1 and TRBJ2-1, the CDR3 gives the full variable domain: KAGVTQTPRYLIKTRGQQVTLSCSPISGHRSVSWYQQTPGQGLQFLFEYFSETQRNKGNFPGRFSGRQFSNSRSEMNVSTLELGDSALYLCASSRGTSGTYNEQFFGPGTRLTVL.

This clone has a handful of counts. The chain joins TRBV5-1 to TRBJ2-3, with 10 bases aligning to TRBD2. Losses at the gene ends were 4 bases for V and 4 bases for J; bases not matched to a gene: 9. Germline V gives CDR1 SGHRS, CDR2 YFSETQ. This CDR3 has 16 residues. CDR3 in amino acids: CASSPLAGAVPDTQYF. CDR3 sequence (DNA): TGCGCCAGCAGCCCTCTAGCGGGAGCTGTGCCAGATACGCAGTATTTT. Supplemented by reference TRBV5-1 and TRBJ2-3, the full variable domain reads KAGVTQTPRYLIKTRGQQVTLSCSPISGHRSVSWYQQTPGQGLQFLFEYFSETQRNKGNFPGRFSGRQFSNSRSEMNVSTLELGDSALYLCASSPLAGAVPDTQYFGPGTRLTVL.

V usage is TRBV7-6 and J usage is TRBJ2-1; 7 bases map to TRBD2. Germline-derived CDR1 and CDR2 are SGHVS and FNYEAQ. The CDR3 sequence is 15 residues long. V lost 5 bases, J lost 12 bases, and 16 bases stayed unmatched. CDR3 nucleotides: TGTGCCAGCAGCCGATTTAGCGGGTTCGAAGCGGGGCAGTTCTTC. It specifies CASSRFSGFEAGQFF.

Only one count was recorded for this clone. The chain is built from TRBV6-2 or TRBV6-3 and TRBJ1-2; TRBD1 aligns across 8 bases. Trimming removed 2 bases from V and 8 bases from J; junction bases left unmatched: 13. Germline V CDR1 and CDR2: MNHEY, SVGEGT. The CDR3 spans 16 residues. The CDR3 spells CASSYPPGQGAWGYTF. CDR3 DNA sequence: TGTGCCAGCAGTTACCCCCCGGGGCAGGGGGCTTGGGGCTACACCTTC.